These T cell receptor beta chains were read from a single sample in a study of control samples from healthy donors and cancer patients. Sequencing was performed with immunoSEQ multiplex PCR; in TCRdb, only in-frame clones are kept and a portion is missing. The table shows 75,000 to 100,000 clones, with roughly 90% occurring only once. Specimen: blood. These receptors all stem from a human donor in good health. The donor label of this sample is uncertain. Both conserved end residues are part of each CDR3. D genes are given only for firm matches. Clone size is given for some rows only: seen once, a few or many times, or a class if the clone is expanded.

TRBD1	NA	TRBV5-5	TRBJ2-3	CASSFRDRGAGTQYF	TGTGCCAGCAGCTTCCGGGACAGGGGCGCGGGTACGCAGTATTTT
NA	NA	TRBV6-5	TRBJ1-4	CASSPYDTTNEKLFF	TGTGCCAGCAGTCCCTATGACACAACTAATGAAAAACTGTTTTTT
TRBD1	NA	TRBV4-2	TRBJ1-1	CASSHGGQATEAFF	TGTGCCAGCAGCCACGGGGGACAGGCCACTGAAGCTTTCTTT
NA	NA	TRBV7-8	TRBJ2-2	CASGTGMTGELFF	TGTGCCAGCGGTACAGGGATGACCGGGGAGCTGTTTTTT
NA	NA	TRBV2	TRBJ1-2	CASRSSGYYGYTF	TGTGCCAGCAGGTCTTCAGGCTACTATGGCTACACCTTC
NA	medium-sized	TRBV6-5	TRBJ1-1	CASSYVGETEAFF	TGTGCCAGCAGTTACGTAGGGGAGACTGAAGCTTTCTTT
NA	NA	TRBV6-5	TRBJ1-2	CASSIRMAYGYTF	TGTGCCAGCAGTATAAGAATGGCTTATGGCTACACCTTC
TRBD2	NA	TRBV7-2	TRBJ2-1	CASSLASAGGHNEQFF	TGTGCCAGCAGCTTAGCGTCCGCGGGGGGGCATAATGAGCAGTTCTTC
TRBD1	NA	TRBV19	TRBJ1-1	CASHQPTGDAEAFF	TGTGCCAGTCACCAGCCAACAGGGGATGCTGAAGCTTTCTTT
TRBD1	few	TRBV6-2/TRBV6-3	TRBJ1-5	CASSYLRTGARSQPQHF	TGTGCCAGCAGTTACCTCAGGACAGGGGCTCGTTCTCAGCCCCAGCATTTT
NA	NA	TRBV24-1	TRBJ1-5	CATSRAAGQPQHF	TGTGCCACCAGCAGGGCAGCAGGTCAGCCCCAGCATTTT
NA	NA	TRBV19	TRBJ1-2	CASSPPAGAGLYGYTF	TGTGCCAGTAGCCCCCCCGCGGGGGCCGGACTGTATGGCTACACCTTC
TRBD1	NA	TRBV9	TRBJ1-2	CASSVGTGTGYGYTF	TGTGCCAGCAGCGTAGGGACAGGGACTGGCTATGGCTACACCTTC
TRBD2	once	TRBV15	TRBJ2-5	CATSRDPSGGARETQYF	TGTGCCACCAGCAGAGATCCTAGCGGGGGGGCCAGGGAGACCCAGTACTTC
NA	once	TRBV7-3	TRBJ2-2	CASSMAGLSGELFF	TGTGCCAGCAGCATGGCAGGGTTGTCCGGGGAGCTGTTTTTT
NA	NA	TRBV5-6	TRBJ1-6	CASSRLYSPLHF	TGTGCCAGCAGCCGACTGTATTCACCCCTCCACTTT
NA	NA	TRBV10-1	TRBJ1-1	CASSSGEFSEAFF	TGCGCCAGCAGCTCAGGGGAGTTCTCTGAAGCTTTCTTT
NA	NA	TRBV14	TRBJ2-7	CASSRRYNYPLEQYF	TGTGCCAGCAGCCGGAGATACAACTACCCTCTCGAGCAGTACTTC
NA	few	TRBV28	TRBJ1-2	CASSPWDPTRANYGYTF	TGTGCCAGCAGTCCATGGGACCCCACGAGGGCCAACTATGGCTACACCTTC
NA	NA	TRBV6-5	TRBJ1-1	CASSYSGSWMNTEAFF	TGTGCTAGCAGTTACTCGGGGAGTTGGATGAACACTGAAGCTTTCTTT
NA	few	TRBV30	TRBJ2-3	CAWSQDRRGDTQYF	TGTGCCTGGAGCCAGGACAGGCGGGGGGATACGCAGTATTTT
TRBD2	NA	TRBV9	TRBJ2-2	CASSPSPGREFTGELFF	TGTGCCAGCAGCCCATCACCGGGGAGGGAATTCACCGGGGAGCTGTTTTTT